This T cell receptor beta chain was found in a study of blood T cell repertoires in COVID-19. Study overall: There were acute and convalescent COVID-19 samples, and they came from the United States, Italy and Spain. From T cells, B-cell-depleted T cells, or PBMCs came the material, which was cDNA or gDNA.

Methods used by the authors: Nucleated cell number was recorded as an estimate derived from reference gene primer amplification. Repertoires were generated with immunoSEQ multiplex PCR, while TCRdb's copy carries only in-frame clones and drops some. For V, J and clone size, that table is used; D and trimming come from the DNA. The sample has a few hundred thousand clones; approximately 91% are singletons. The CDR3 consists of 13 residues. Between the trimmed V and J ends, which lost 5 bases and 6 bases, there was a span of 8 bases. Germline V gives CDR1 LNHNV, CDR2 YYDKDF (reference sequence). This clone was seen more than once but under ten times.

The chain links TRBV15 to TRBJ1-6; no reliable D call. The sequence was collected from a woman in her twenties or thirties with acute or convalescent COVID-19. Sample: peripheral blood. CDR3: CATSPLFNSPLHF. In nucleotides, the CDR3 is TGTGCCACCAGCCCCCTTTTTAATTCACCCCTCCACTTT.